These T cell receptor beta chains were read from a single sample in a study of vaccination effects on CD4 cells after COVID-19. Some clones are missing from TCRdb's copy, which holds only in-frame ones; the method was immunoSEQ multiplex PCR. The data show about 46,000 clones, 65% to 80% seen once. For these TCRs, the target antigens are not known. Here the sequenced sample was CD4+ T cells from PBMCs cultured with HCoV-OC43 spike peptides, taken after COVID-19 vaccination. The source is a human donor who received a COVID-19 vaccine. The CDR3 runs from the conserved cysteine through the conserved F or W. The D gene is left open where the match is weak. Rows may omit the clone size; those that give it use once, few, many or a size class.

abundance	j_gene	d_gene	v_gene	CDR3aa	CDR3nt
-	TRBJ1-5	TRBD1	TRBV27	CASSADRGPRPQHF	TGTGCCAGCAGCGCTGACAGGGGCCCACGGCCCCAGCATTTT
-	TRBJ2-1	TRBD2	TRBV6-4	CASRDTPSGRGEQFF	TGTGCCAGCAGAGATACCCCGAGCGGGAGAGGTGAGCAGTTCTTC
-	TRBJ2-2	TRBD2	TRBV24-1	CATSASGGGTANTGELFF	TGTGCCACCAGTGCCTCGGGGGGGGGAACCGCGAACACCGGGGAGCTGTTTTTT
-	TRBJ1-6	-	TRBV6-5	CASSYSEGGGSPLHF	TGTGCCAGCAGTTACTCGGAGGGCGGGGGTTCACCCCTCCACTTT
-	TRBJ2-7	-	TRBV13	CASREEGGYEQYF	TGTGCCAGCAGGGAGGAGGGCGGTTACGAGCAGTACTTC
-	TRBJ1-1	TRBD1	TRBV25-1	CASSEVRTGIKTEAFF	TGTGCCAGCAGTGAGGTCCGGACAGGGATTAAAACTGAAGCTTTCTTT
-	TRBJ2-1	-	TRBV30	CAWRRRFSAYNEQFF	TGTGCCTGGAGGAGGAGGTTTAGCGCCTACAATGAGCAGTTCTTC
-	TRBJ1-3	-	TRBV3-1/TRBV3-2	CASSPDEDTIYF	TGTGCCAGCAGCCCAGACGAGGACACCATATATTTT
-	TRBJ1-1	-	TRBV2	CASSFTDSVAFF	TGTGCCAGCAGTTTCACAGATTCCGTAGCTTTCTTT
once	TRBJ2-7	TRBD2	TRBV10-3	CAISTSGGAYEQYF	TGTGCCATCAGTACTAGCGGGGGGGCTTACGAGCAGTACTTC
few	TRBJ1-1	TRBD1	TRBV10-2	CASSDRGNTEAFF	TGCGCCAGCTCTGACAGGGGGAACACTGAAGCTTTCTTT
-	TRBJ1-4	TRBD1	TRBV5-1	CASSKGQGSATNEKLFF	TGCGCCAGCAGCAAGGGACAGGGGTCCGCAACTAATGAAAAACTGTTTTTT
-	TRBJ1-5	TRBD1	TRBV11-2	CASRGQAAQPQHF	TGTGCCAGCAGGGGACAGGCGGCTCAGCCCCAGCATTTT
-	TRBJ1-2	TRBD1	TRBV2	CASSDSTGGSYGYTF	TGTGCCAGCAGTGACTCGACAGGGGGCTCCTATGGCTACACCTTC
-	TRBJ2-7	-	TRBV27	CASSKQGLSYEQYF	TGTGCCAGCAGTAAGCAGGGCCTCTCCTACGAGCAGTACTTC
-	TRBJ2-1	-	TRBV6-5	CASQNFQGIHNEQFF	TGTGCCAGCCAGAATTTTCAGGGGATACACAATGAGCAGTTCTTC
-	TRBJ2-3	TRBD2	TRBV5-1	CASSLSGGTSTDTQYF	TGCGCCAGCAGCTTGTCGGGGGGAACTAGCACAGATACGCAGTATTTT
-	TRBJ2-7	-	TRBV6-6	CASSPLHYSYEQYF	TGTGCCAGCAGTCCCCTACACTACTCCTACGAGCAGTACTTC
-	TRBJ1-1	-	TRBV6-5	CASSYGFGGTEAFF	TGTGCCAGCAGTTACGGTTTCGGCGGAACTGAAGCTTTCTTT
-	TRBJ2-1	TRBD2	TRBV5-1	CASSGLAGDNEQFF	TGCGCCAGCAGCGGTCTAGCGGGGGACAATGAGCAGTTCTTC
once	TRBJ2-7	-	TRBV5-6	CASSFLGLYEQYF	TGTGCCAGCAGCTTCCTAGGGCTCTACGAGCAGTACTTC
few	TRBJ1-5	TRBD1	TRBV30	CAWSAGGWDQPQHF	TGTGCCTGGAGTGCAGGGGGCTGGGATCAGCCCCAGCATTTT
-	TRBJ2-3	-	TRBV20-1	CSASARGGADTQYF	TGCAGTGCTAGTGCCCGTGGAGGGGCAGATACGCAGTATTTT
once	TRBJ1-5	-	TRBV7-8	CASSFDRQGGQPQHF	TGTGCCAGCAGCTTTGATAGGCAGGGTGGCCAGCCCCAGCATTTT
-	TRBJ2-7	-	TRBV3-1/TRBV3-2	CASSQEWNEQYF	TGTGCCAGCAGCCAAGAATGGAACGAGCAGTACTTC
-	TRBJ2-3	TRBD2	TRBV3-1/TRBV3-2	CASSHVTGTSGGEGTDTQYF	TGTGCCAGCAGCCATGTTACCGGGACTAGCGGGGGGGAAGGCACAGATACGCAGTATTTT
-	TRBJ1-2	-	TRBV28	CASRPEYGYTF	TGTGCCAGCAGACCCGAGTATGGCTACACCTTC
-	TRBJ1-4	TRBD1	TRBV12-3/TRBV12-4	CASSEQQGSRLFF	TGTGCCAGCAGTGAACAACAGGGGAGTAGACTGTTTTTT
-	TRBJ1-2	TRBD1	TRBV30	CAWSPADRVGYTF	TGTGCCTGGAGTCCGGCTGACAGGGTGGGATACACCTTC
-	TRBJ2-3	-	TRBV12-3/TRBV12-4	CASSLDLAAQYF	TGTGCCAGCAGTTTAGATCTAGCAGCGCAGTATTTT
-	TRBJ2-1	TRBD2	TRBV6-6	CASSYLREGPYNEQFF	TGTGCCAGCAGTTACCTGCGGGAGGGCCCCTACAATGAGCAGTTCTTC
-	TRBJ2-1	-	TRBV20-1	CSARAKLEQFF	TGCAGTGCTAGAGCGAAGCTGGAGCAGTTCTTC
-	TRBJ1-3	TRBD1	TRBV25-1	CASSLGQGSWGNTIYF	TGTGCCAGCAGTCTAGGACAGGGGTCGTGGGGAAACACCATATATTTT
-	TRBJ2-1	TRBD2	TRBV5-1	CASSQDTSGGASEQFF	TGCGCCAGCAGCCAAGATACTAGCGGGGGGGCTAGTGAGCAGTTCTTC
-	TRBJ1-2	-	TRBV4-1	CASSQVIRGPNYGYTF	TGCGCCAGCAGCCAAGTCATCCGTGGGCCCAACTATGGCTACACCTTC
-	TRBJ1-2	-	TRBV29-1	CSVDDNTPYYGYTF	TGCAGCGTCGACGATAATACCCCATATTATGGCTACACCTTC
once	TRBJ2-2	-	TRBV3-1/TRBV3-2	CASSQQGSKNTGELFF	TGTGCCAGCAGCCAACAGGGGTCAAAGAACACCGGGGAGCTGTTTTTT
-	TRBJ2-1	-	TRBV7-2	CASSSRSGEQFF	TGTGCCAGCAGCTCACGTAGTGGTGAGCAGTTCTTC
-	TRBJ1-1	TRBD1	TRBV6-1	CASSEQGDTEAFF	TGTGCCAGCAGTGAACAGGGGGACACTGAAGCTTTCTTT
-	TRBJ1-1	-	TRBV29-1	CSVSVGTQNTEAFF	TGCAGCGTCTCAGTGGGGACCCAGAACACTGAAGCTTTCTTT
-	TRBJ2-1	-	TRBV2	CASSDGSIQFF	TGTGCCAGCAGTGATGGATCGATTCAGTTCTTC
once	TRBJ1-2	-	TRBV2	CASSEDGTIYGYTF	TGTGCCAGCAGTGAAGACGGGACTATCTATGGCTACACCTTC
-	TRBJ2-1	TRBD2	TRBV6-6	CASSYVASGNNEQFF	TGTGCCAGCAGTTACGTCGCTAGCGGGAACAATGAGCAGTTCTTC
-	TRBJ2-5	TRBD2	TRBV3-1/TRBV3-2	CASSQTSGGAQTTQYF	TGTGCCAGCAGCCAAACTAGCGGGGGGGCCCAGACCACCCAGTACTTC
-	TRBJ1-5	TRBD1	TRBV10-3	CAISAQGDQPQHF	TGTGCCATCAGTGCACAGGGGGATCAGCCCCAGCATTTT
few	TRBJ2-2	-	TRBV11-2	CASSTGLKAAGELFF	TGTGCCAGCAGCACGGGACTTAAAGCCGCCGGGGAGCTGTTTTTT